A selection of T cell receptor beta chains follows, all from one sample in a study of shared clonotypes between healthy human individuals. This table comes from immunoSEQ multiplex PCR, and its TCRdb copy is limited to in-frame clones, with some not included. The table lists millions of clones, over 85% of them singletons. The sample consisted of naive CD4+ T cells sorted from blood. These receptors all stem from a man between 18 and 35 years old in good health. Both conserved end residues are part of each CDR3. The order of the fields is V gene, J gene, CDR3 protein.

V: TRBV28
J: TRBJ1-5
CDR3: CASSLGSQTQHF

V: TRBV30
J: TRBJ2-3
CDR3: CAWSVPHLSTDTQYF

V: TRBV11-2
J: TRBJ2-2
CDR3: CASSYRTGTGELFF

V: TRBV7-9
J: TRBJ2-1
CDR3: CASSPNSYNEQFF

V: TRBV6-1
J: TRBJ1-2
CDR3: CASRERPGQGNYGYTF

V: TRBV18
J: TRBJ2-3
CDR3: CASSPTDTQYF

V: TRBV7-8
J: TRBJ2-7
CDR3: CASSFSNPGQGYEQYF

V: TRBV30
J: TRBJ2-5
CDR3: CAHRPGQGGEETQYF

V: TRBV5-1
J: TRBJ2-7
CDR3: CASITDSYEQYF

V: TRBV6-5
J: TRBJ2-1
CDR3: CASSTSGIYNEQFF

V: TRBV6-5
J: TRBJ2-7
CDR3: CASSYGGPTYEQYF

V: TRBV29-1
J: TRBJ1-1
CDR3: CSVEVPGMNTEAFF

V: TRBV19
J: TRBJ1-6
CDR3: CASSPPGTGSVPLHF

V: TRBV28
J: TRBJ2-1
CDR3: CASNPGGGGNYNEQFF

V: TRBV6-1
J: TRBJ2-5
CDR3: CASSQGRAEETQYF

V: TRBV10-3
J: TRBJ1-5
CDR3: CAISDKADGPWGIRPQHF

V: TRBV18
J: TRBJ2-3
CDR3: CASSLLASGGPTQDTQYF

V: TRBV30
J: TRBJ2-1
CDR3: CAWSRGLAGAAEQFF

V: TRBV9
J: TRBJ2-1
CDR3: CASSDRTGGWEQFF

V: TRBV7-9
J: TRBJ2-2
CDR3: CASSSEGHTGELFF

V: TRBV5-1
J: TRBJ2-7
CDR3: CASSLSRSYEQYF

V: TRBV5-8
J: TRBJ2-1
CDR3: CASSLGTSAYNEQFF

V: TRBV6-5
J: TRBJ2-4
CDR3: CASSALGQSKNIQYF

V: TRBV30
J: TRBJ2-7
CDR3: CAWRRDARYEQYF

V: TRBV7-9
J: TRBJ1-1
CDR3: CASRGGYMNTEAFF

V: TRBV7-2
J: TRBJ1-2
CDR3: CASSLEGQMIYGYTF

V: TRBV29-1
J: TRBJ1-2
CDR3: CSVEVLYGYTF

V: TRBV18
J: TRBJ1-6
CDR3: CASSPPNGAYNSPLHF

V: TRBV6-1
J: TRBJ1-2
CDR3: CATAGQGPAPYGYTF

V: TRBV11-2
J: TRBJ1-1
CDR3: CASSLVGPNTEAFF